This T cell receptor beta chain was captured in a study of T cell responses to AZD1222 COVID-19 vaccine. Between the trimmed V and J ends, which lost 4 bases and 0 bases, there was a span of 11 bases. The germline V gene has CDR1 SGHRS and CDR2 YFSETQ. The CDR3 sequence is 15 residues long. Measured with immunoSEQ multiplex PCR; TCRdb has only the in-frame clones, and not every one. The sample gives about 150,000 clones, 90% of which show up once; around 18% is in the top ten. The TCR was taken from an adult in good health. This rearrangement joins TRBV5-1 to TRBJ1-5, with D perhaps matching TRBD1 (5 bases). The sample was peripheral blood, taken on day 0 of AZD1222 vaccination. This chain's CDR3 is CASSEGTASNQPQHF. Here the CDR3 DNA reads TGCGCCAGCAGCGAAGGGACCGCTAGCAATCAGCCCCAGCATTTT.